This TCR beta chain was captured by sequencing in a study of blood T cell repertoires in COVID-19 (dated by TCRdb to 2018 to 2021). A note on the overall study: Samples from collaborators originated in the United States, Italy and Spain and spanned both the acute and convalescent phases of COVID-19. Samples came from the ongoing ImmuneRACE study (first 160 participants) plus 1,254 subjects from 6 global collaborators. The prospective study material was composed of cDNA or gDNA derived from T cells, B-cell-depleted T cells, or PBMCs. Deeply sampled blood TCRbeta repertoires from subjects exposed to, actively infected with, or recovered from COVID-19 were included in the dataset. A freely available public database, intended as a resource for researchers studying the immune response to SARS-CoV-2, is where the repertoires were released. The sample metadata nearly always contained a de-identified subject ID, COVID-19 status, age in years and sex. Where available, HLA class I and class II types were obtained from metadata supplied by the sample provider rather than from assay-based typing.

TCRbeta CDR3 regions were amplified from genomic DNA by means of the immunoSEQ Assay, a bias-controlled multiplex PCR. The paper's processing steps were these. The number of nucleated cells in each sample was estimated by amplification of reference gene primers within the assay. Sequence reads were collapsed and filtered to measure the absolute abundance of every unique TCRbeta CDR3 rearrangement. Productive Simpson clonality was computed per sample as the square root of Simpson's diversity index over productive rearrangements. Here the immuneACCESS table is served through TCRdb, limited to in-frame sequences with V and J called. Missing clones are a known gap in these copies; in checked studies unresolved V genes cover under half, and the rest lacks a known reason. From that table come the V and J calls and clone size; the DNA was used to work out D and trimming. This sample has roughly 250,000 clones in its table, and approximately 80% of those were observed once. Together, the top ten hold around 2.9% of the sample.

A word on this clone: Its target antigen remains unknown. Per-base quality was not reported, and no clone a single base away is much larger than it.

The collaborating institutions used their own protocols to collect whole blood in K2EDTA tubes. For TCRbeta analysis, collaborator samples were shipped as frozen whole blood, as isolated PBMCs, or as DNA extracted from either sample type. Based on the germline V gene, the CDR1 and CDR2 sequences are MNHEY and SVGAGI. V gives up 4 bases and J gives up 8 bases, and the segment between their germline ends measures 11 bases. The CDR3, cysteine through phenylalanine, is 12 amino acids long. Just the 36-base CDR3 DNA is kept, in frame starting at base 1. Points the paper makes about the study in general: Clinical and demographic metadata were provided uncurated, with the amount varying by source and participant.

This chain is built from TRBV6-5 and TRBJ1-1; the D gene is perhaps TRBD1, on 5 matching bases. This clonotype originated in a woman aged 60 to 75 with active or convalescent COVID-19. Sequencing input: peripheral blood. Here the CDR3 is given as CASSSLNREAFF. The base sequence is TGTGCCAGCAGTTCCCTGAACAGGGAAGCTTTCTTT.